These 11 T cell receptor beta chains were sequenced from one sample in a study of early stage breast cancer tumors. TCRdb's table, derived via immunoSEQ multiplex PCR, lists solely in-frame clones and lacks some. The top ten hold more than 3% of the sample, which has about 72,000 clones, roughly 80% seen once. Sequencing was carried out using blood. The source of these receptors is a person aged 55 to 70 with breast cancer.

The chain carries TRBV6-1 and TRBJ1-6, with D unresolved. CDR3 length: 12 amino acids. Germline V lookup: CDR1 MNHNS, CDR2 SASEGT. The V gene lost 6 bases and the J gene lost 9 bases, with 9 bases spanning the gap. The CDR3 is CASRDQRSPLHF. CDR3 sequence (DNA): TGTGCCAGCAGGGATCAGCGTTCACCCCTCCACTTT.

This clone was counted between two and nine times. The chain is built from TRBV2 and TRBJ1-1, with 9 bases that match TRBD1. There are 13 residues in the CDR3. The germline V gene encodes CDR1 SNHLY and CDR2 FYNNEI. Unmatched junction bases numbered 5, after V lost 5 bases and J lost 7 bases. In DNA form, the CDR3 reads TGTGCCAGCAGTTTGACAGGGGGGGATGAAGCTTTCTTT. Residues: CASSLTGGDEAFF. Full variable domain (remainder filled in from reference TRBV2 and TRBJ1-1): EPEVTQTPSHQVTQMGQEVILRCVPISNHLYFYWYRQILGQKVEFLVSFYNNEISEKSEIFDDQFSVERPDGSNFTLKIRSTKLEDSAMYFCASSLTGGDEAFFGQGTRLTVV.

The V and J genes are TRBV18 and TRBJ2-3, with 8 bases fitting TRBD2. In germline, CDR1 is KGHSH, CDR2 LQKENI. V trimming: 2 bases; J trimming: 5 bases; junction bases outside the gene matches: 3. The CDR3 loop spans 14 amino acids. This CDR3 reads CASSPAGGRDTQYF. The CDR3 DNA sequence: TGTGCCAGCTCACCAGCGGGAGGCCGAGATACGCAGTATTTT.

This sequence joins TRBV29-1 and TRBJ1-1; no firm D call. Germline V gene sequence: CDR1 SQVTM, CDR2 ANQGSEA. This CDR3 contains 13 residues. With 4 bases removed from V and 4 bases from J, the gap between germline ends came to 13 bases. In DNA, the CDR3 is TGCAGCGTTGTCAAGGGAGTGAGCACTGAAGCTTTCTTT. Amino acids: CSVVKGVSTEAFF.

V and J are TRBV4-2 and TRBJ2-1; 8 bases are a match to TRBD2. The CDR3 extends over 16 amino acids. Germline V CDR1 and CDR2: LGHNA, YNFKEQ. Trimming at V came to 1 base and at J to 3 bases, leaving 5 bases not matched to a gene. CDR3 residues: CASSQGLAGLYNEQFF. For the CDR3, the DNA is TGTGCCAGCAGCCAAGGGTTAGCGGGACTCTACAATGAGCAGTTCTTC.

This CDR3 is CASSLASTSGEKLFF. CDR3 nucleotides: TGTGCCAGCAGCTTAGCGAGCACATCGGGTGAAAAACTGTTTTTT. The rearrangement uses TRBV7-8 and TRBJ1-4; D is uncertain. The CDR3 covers 15 residues. The germline V and J ends were trimmed by 0 bases and 7 bases, with 12 bases remaining between them. The V gene's germline CDR1 is SGHVS and CDR2 FQNEAQ.

The CDR3 protein is CASSFGTGGVDSPLHF. The CDR3 DNA reads TGCGCCAGCAGTTTTGGGACTGGAGGGGTGGATTCACCCCTCCACTTT. The chain recombines TRBV4-1 with TRBJ1-6; D might be TRBD1 (5 bases). Germline lookup yields CDR1 MGHRA and CDR2 YSYEKL. The CDR3 consists of 16 residues. With 6 bases removed from V and 8 bases from J, the gap between germline ends came to 20 bases.

In its sample, this clone was seen a few times. V usage is TRBV2 and J usage is TRBJ2-3, with 7 bases aligning to TRBD1. This CDR3 contains 15 residues. CDR1 and CDR2 (germline): SNHLY, FYNNEI. V lost 3 bases and J lost 4; bases outside the gene matches: 7. DNA for the CDR3: TGTGCCAGCAGTGACAGGGGGACGCCTGCAGATACGCAGTATTTT. Its translation: CASSDRGTPADTQYF.

The chain combines TRBV28 with TRBJ1-1, with 7 bases that match TRBD1. Germline-derived CDR1 and CDR2 are MDHEN and SYDVKM. The CDR3 has 16 residues. V was clipped by 2 bases and J by 0 bases; unmatched bases: 6. The CDR3 loop is CASSLRDSHMNTEAFF. CDR3 bases: TGTGCCAGCAGTTTAAGGGACAGCCACATGAACACTGAAGCTTTCTTT. Full variable domain (rest looked up from reference TRBV28 and TRBJ1-1): DVKVTQSSRYLVKRTGEKVFLECVQDMDHENMFWYRQDPGLGLRLIYFSYDVKMKEKGDIPEGYSVSREKKERFSLILESASTNQTSMYLCASSLRDSHMNTEAFFGQGTRLTVV.

At least ten counts were recorded for this clone. The chain employs TRBV19 and TRBJ1-5, with D uncertain. The CDR3 runs to 10 residues. Germline lookup yields CDR1 LNHDA and CDR2 SQIVND (reference sequence). The V end was cut by 9 bases, the J end by 6 bases, with 6 bases between. CDR3 loop: CASGGQPQHF. The CDR3 coding sequence is TGTGCCAGCGGCGGTCAGCCCCAGCATTTT.

This clone was seen only a few times. V usage is TRBV28 and J usage is TRBJ2-5, with D perhaps matching TRBD1 (6 bases). This CDR3 region has 15 residues. Trimming cost V 7 bases and J 2 bases, with 17 bases left between them. Germline loops: CDR1 MDHEN, CDR2 SYDVKM. DNA of the CDR3: TGTGCCAGCACCCAACAGGGCGTACCACAAGAGACCCAGTACTTC. Translated, it gives CASTQQGVPQETQYF.